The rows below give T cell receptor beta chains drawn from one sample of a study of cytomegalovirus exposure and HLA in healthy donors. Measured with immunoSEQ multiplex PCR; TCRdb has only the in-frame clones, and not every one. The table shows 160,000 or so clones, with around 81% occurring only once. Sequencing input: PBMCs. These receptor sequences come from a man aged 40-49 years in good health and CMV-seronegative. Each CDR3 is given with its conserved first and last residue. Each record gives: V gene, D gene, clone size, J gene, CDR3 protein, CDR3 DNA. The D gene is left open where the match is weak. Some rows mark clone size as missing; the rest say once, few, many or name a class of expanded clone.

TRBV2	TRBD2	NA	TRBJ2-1	CASSKIAGKGDEQFF	TGTGCCAGCAGTAAGATAGCGGGGAAAGGGGATGAGCAGTTCTTC
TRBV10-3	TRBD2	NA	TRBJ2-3	CAIRTSGSTDTQYF	TGTGCCATCAGGACTAGCGGGAGCACAGATACGCAGTATTTT
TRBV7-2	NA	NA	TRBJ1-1	CASSLSYIWEGNTEAFF	TGTGCCAGCAGCTTATCCTACATCTGGGAGGGGAACACTGAAGCTTTCTTT
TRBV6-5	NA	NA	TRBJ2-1	CASSYSENYNEQFF	TGTGCCAGCAGTTACTCGGAGAACTACAATGAGCAGTTCTTC
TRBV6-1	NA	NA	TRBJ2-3	CASTIRGFTDTQYF	TGTGCCAGCACCATCCGGGGATTCACAGATACGCAGTATTTT
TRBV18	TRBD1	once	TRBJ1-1	CASSPGQGAITEAFF	TGTGCCAGCTCCCCCGGACAGGGGGCTATCACTGAAGCTTTCTTT
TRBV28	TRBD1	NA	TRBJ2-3	CASVRQGASTDTQYF	TGTGCCAGCGTCAGACAGGGGGCCAGCACAGATACGCAGTATTTT
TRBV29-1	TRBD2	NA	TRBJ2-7	CSVQNQREFGYEQYF	TGCAGCGTTCAAAACCAGCGGGAGTTTGGCTACGAGCAGTACTTC
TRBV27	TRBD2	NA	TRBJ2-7	CASSPSGRVYEQYF	TGTGCCAGCAGCCCGAGCGGGAGGGTATACGAGCAGTACTTC
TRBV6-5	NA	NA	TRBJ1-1	CASSSVGRGGTEAFF	TGTGCCAGCAGTTCCGTAGGCAGGGGTGGCACTGAAGCTTTCTTT
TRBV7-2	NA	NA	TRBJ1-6	CASSLVGGPSNSPLHF	TGTGCCAGCAGCTTAGTCGGGGGGCCGAGTAATTCACCCCTCCACTTT
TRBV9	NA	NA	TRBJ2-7	CASSVGSGTYEQYF	TGTGCCAGCAGCGTAGGGAGCGGCACCTACGAGCAGTACTTC
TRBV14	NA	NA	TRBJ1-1	CASSQHSLNTEAFF	TGTGCCAGCAGCCAGCACAGCTTGAACACTGAAGCTTTCTTT
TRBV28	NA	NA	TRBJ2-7	CASSWGDGEQYF	TGTGCCAGCAGTTGGGGGGATGGCGAGCAGTACTTC
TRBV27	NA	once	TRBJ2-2	CASSSLPNTGELFF	TGTGCCAGCAGTAGCCTCCCGAACACCGGGGAGCTGTTTTTT
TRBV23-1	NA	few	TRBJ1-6	CASSQFGGAVNNSPLHF	TGCGCCAGCAGTCAATTCGGGGGGGCCGTGAATAATTCACCCCTCCACTTT
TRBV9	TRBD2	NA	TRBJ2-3	CASSSKRESSGRYTDTQYF	TGTGCCAGCAGTTCCAAAAGGGAGAGTAGCGGGAGATACACAGATACGCAGTATTTT
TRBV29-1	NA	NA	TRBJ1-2	CSVLQGDYGYTF	TGCAGCGTTTTACAAGGGGACTATGGCTACACCTTC
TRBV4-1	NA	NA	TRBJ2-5	CASSQPGETQYF	TGCGCCAGCAGCCAACCCGGAGAGACCCAGTACTTC
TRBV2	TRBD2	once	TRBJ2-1	CASLGTSGSTNEQFF	TGTGCCAGCTTAGGGACTAGCGGGAGTACTAATGAGCAGTTCTTC
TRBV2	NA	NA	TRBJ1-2	CASRGSTVGGYTF	TGTGCCAGCAGGGGGAGCACCGTCGGCGGCTACACCTTC
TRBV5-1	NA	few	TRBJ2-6	CASSLAGRAGANGLTF	TGCGCCAGCAGCTTGGCGGGCAGGGCTGGGGCCAACGGCCTGACTTTC
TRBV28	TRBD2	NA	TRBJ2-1	CASSPPEGTSISNEQFF	TGTGCCAGCAGTCCCCCCGAAGGGACTAGTATATCCAATGAGCAGTTCTTC
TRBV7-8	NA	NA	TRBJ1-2	CASSLEQGNYGYTF	TGTGCCAGCAGCTTAGAACAGGGAAACTATGGCTACACCTTC
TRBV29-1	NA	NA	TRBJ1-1	CSVEGGREAFF	TGCAGCGTTGAAGGGGGGCGGGAAGCTTTCTTT
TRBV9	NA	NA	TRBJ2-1	CASSVGQSPNNEQFF	TGTGCCAGCAGCGTAGGACAAAGCCCGAACAATGAGCAGTTCTTC
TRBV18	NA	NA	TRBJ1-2	CASSPGGIYGYTF	TGTGCCAGCTCACCCGGGGGGATCTATGGCTACACCTTC
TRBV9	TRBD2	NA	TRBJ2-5	CASSAGGGWETQYF	TGTGCCAGCAGCGCCGGGGGGGGTTGGGAGACCCAGTACTTC
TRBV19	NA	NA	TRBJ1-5	CASSIVGQGSQPQHF	TGTGCCAGTAGTATAGTGGGCCAAGGTTCTCAGCCCCAGCATTTT
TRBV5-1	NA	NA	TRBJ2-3	CASSLDQGSDTQYF	TGCGCCAGCAGCTTGGATCAGGGATCAGATACGCAGTATTTT
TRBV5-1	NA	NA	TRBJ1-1	CASSLSGWGMNTEAFF	TGCGCCAGCAGCTTGTCAGGGTGGGGTATGAACACTGAAGCTTTCTTT